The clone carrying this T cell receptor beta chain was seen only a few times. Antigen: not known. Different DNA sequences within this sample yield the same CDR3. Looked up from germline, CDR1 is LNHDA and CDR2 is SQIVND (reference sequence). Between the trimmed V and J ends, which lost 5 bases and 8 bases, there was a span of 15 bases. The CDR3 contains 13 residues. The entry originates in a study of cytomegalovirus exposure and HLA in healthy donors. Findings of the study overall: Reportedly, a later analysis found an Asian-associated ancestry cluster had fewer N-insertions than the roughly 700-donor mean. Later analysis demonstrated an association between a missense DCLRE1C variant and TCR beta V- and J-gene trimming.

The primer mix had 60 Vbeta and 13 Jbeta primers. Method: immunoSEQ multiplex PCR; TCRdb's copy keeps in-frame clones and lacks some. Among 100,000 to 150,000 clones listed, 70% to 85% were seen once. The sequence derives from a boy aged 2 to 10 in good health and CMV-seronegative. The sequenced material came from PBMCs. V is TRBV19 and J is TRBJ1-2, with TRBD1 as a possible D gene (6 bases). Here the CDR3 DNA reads TGTGCCAGTAGTTCCCCGAGGGGGGGCGGCTACACCTTC. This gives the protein CASSSPRGGGYTF.